These 9 T cell receptor beta chains were sequenced from one sample in a study of T cell repertoires in cytomegalovirus infection (dated by TCRdb to about 2019). Sequenced on an Illumina HiSeq 1500. The public reads were quality trimmed at Q25 with fastp and then assembled into clones with MiXCR by TCRdb, keeping productive beta chains. Each CDR3 protein gets just one entry, which takes the most common genes and DNA from the rows behind it. The sample table records 150,000 to 200,000 distinct CDR3 sequences; roughly 15% of these occur just once. Clones ranked in the top ten supply approximately 19% of the sample. Sequenced input: CD8+ T cells from PBMCs. The source is a human donor in good health (CMV status not recorded). Some clones in this sample may be carry-over from other donors' samples.

The CDR3 DNA reads as TGTGCCAGCAGCTATCATACTGAGCAGTTCTTC. Translating it yields CASSYHTEQFF. The J gene is TRBJ2-1, the V gene TRBV28; no firm D call. The germline CDR1 and CDR2 sequences are MDHEN and SYDVKM. V dropped 6 bases and J dropped 9 bases, with 9 bases sitting between them. CDR3 length equals 11 residues.

This chain links TRBV7-2 with TRBJ1-1; D is possibly TRBD1 (5 bases). Germline CDR1 reads SGHTA; CDR2 reads FQGNSA. V was trimmed by 1 base and J by 0 bases, leaving 12 bases between them. The CDR3 is 16 amino acids. The CDR3 region has the DNA TGTGCCAGCAGCTTAGGACGGCGACAGATGAACACTGAAGCTTTCTTT. Its translation: CASSLGRRQMNTEAFF.

This chain uses TRBV15 with TRBJ2-2; TRBD1 matches 9 bases. V gave up 0 bases and J gave up 0 bases; unmatched junction bases: 2. The germline gives CDR1 LNHNV, CDR2 YYDKDF (reference sequence). This CDR3 has 17 amino acids. The DNA for the CDR3 is TGTGCCACCAGCAGAGACCACAGGGGGCCGAACACCGGGGAGCTGTTTTTT. This sequence encodes CATSRDHRGPNTGELFF.

The genes are TRBV7-2 and TRBJ2-3; 8 nucleotides align to TRBD2. Per germline, CDR1 SGHTA and CDR2 FQGNSA. The CDR3 is 13 residues long. With 5 bases clipped from V and 10 bases from J, the junction kept 8 bases outside the gene matches. CDR3 protein: CASSPSGRGPQYF. In DNA form, the CDR3 reads TGTGCCAGCAGCCCTAGCGGGCGAGGTCCGCAGTATTTT.

This clonotype was seen at least ten times. J is TRBJ1-5 and V is TRBV28; possibly TRBD1 for D (5 bases). Germline V gives CDR1 MDHEN, CDR2 SYDVKM. V gave up 2 bases and J gave up 0 bases, with 8 bases separating them. This CDR3 is 15 amino acids long. The CDR3 DNA sequence: TGTGCCAGCAGTTTAAGAGGGGCTAGCAATCAGCCCCAGCATTTT. It codes for CASSLRGASNQPQHF.

This clonotype was seen a few times. V is TRBV19 and J is TRBJ2-1, with D perhaps matching TRBD1 or TRBD2 (6 bases each). Trimming took off 2 bases at V and 9 bases at J, with 23 bases between the two ends. Germline-derived CDR1 and CDR2 are LNHDA and SQIVND (reference sequence). This CDR3 has 17 amino acids. The CDR3 here is CASSILQGLIPRGEQFF. The CDR3 nucleotides are TGTGCCAGTAGTATATTACAGGGACTGATACCGAGGGGTGAGCAGTTCTTC. Using reference TRBV19 and TRBJ2-1 for the parts outside the CDR3, the full variable domain is DGGITQSPKYLFRKEGQNVTLSCEQNLNHDAMYWYRQDPGQGLRLIYYSQIVNDFQKGDIAEGYSVSREKKESFPLTVTSAQKNPTAFYLCASSILQGLIPRGEQFFGPGTRLTVL.

The V gene is TRBV7-2, the J gene TRBJ2-1; 7 positions match TRBD2. The germline V gene has CDR1 SGHTA and CDR2 FQGNSA. CDR3 length equals 15 residues. The V segment lost 5 bases and the J segment 2 bases; nucleotides outside the gene matches: 6. CDR3 in DNA: TGTGCCAGCAGCCTCCGGGACTACCCCTACAATGAGCAGTTCTTC. Its translation is CASSLRDYPYNEQFF.

V gene TRBV12-3 or TRBV12-4 combines with J gene TRBJ1-5; TRBD1 matches at 8 bases. The CDR3 totals 15 residues. J lost 3 bases, V lost 6 bases, and 7 bases had no gene match. CDR3 DNA sequence: TGTGCCAGCAGCCCGGGACAGGTCGTCAATCAGCCCCAGCATTTT. Translation gives CASSPGQVVNQPQHF.

This clonotype turned up a few times. The chain has TRBV27 and TRBJ1-1; no clear D. V was trimmed by 2 bases and J by 1 base, leaving 14 bases between them. The CDR3 contains 16 residues. CDR1 is MNHEY, CDR2 SMNVEV, per germline (reference sequence). The CDR3 DNA sequence: TGTGCCAGCAGTTTAGGCCTGCCCTCGACGAACACTGAAGCTTTCTTT. This gives the protein CASSLGLPSTNTEAFF.